The next 29 T cell receptor beta chains were all read from a single sample in a study of CD8 T cells in Susac syndrome. Reverse transcription used about 0.45 to 1 ug RNA and random hexamers. In TCRdb, the immunoSEQ multiplex PCR reads were re-called with MiXCR into one record per CDR3 protein. The table includes around 200,000 distinct CDR3 sequences, 85% to 95% detected once. Sequenced: CD4+ T cells from PBMCs. Every receptor here comes from a human donor in good health.

This chain links TRBV9 with TRBJ2-7, with 7 bases aligning to TRBD1. V lost 4 bases to trimming and J lost 2 bases; unmatched junction nucleotides: 9. This CDR3 is 15 amino acids long. Per germline, CDR1 SGDLS and CDR2 YYNGEE. The CDR3 DNA reads TGTGCCAGCAGCCGACAGGGCTGGAGCACCTACGAGCAGTACTTC. It is translated as CASSRQGWSTYEQYF.

The table lists this clonotype with a few counts. V is TRBV3-1 and J is TRBJ2-3; TRBD2 might be the D (6 bases). Trimming stripped 4 bases from V and 0 bases from J, with 11 bases between. This CDR3 region has 15 residues. CDR1 LGHDT and CDR2 YNNKEL come from the germline V gene (reference sequence). This CDR3 is CASSPQAGSTDTQYF. The CDR3, as DNA: TGTGCCAGCAGCCCCCAGGCGGGGAGCACAGATACGCAGTATTTT.

The chain couples TRBV20-1 to TRBJ2-7, with D possibly TRBD1 on 5 matching bases. Germline loops: CDR1 DFQATT, CDR2 SNEGSKA (reference sequence). The CDR3 is 13 residues long. V gave up 2 bases and J gave up 2 bases, with 10 bases separating them. CDR3 sequence reads: CSARRQRTYEQYF. As DNA, the CDR3 is TGCAGTGCTAGAAGACAGAGAACCTACGAGCAGTACTTC.

The J gene is TRBJ1-1, the V gene TRBV20-1, with D possibly TRBD1 on 5 matching bases. Trimming cost V 5 bases and J 1 base, with 11 bases left between them. Germline values: CDR1 DFQATT, CDR2 SNEGSKA (reference sequence). This CDR3 is 13 amino acids long. The CDR3: CSAHPGGNTEAFF. Here the CDR3 DNA reads TGCAGTGCTCACCCTGGGGGGAACACTGAAGCTTTCTTT.

The chain links TRBV5-4 to TRBJ1-6, with D tentatively TRBD1 (5 bases). The CDR3 consists of 16 residues. Germline V gene lookup returns CDR1 SGHNT and CDR2 YYREEE (reference sequence). Trimming took 0 bases from V and 8 from J, leaving 15 bases between them. The CDR3 nucleotides are TGTGCCAGCAGCTTGGATCGTCCGGGGGATGATTCACCCCTCCACTTT. Protein sequence: CASSLDRPGDDSPLHF.

This chain uses TRBV20-1 with TRBJ2-6; D is possibly TRBD2 (6 bases). Germline assignment: CDR1 DFQATT and CDR2 SNEGSKA (reference sequence). Trimming cost V 3 bases and J 0 bases, with 18 bases left between them. This CDR3 region has 18 residues. CDR3 sequence reads: CSASPRSGLFSGANVLTF. In nucleotides, the CDR3 is TGCAGTGCTAGCCCCAGGAGCGGGCTATTCTCTGGGGCCAACGTCCTGACTTTC.

This rearrangement joins TRBV5-1 to TRBJ2-1; no definite D call. Trimming shortened V by 0 bases and J by 0 bases, and 7 bases separated the two germline ends. This CDR3 has 15 residues. Germline CDR1 SGHRS, CDR2 YFSETQ. CDR3 protein: CASSLEESSYNEQFF. CDR3 nucleotides: TGCGCCAGCAGCTTGGAGGAGAGCTCCTACAATGAGCAGTTCTTC.

The chain uses TRBV2 and TRBJ2-7; D unclear. Per the germline V gene, CDR1 is SNHLY and CDR2 is FYNNEI. The CDR3 loop spans 12 amino acids. The V gene lost 4 bases and the J gene lost 3 bases, with 7 bases spanning the gap. CDR3 nucleotides: TGTGCCAGCAGTGTAGGGCTCTACGAGCAGTACGTC. As protein: CASSVGLYEQYV.

The CDR3 loop is CASSVAAGEYQETQYF. The CDR3 nucleotides are TGTGCCAGCAGCGTAGCGGCAGGAGAATACCAAGAGACCCAGTACTTC. This chain links TRBV9 with TRBJ2-5; the D is unclear. The CDR3 has 16 residues. Germline V CDR1 and CDR2: SGDLS, YYNGEE. Between the trimmed V and J ends, which lost 0 bases and 0 bases, there was a span of 12 bases.

The chain couples TRBV6-6 to TRBJ2-7; perhaps TRBD1 as D (6 bases). Germline lookup yields CDR1 MNHNY and CDR2 SVGAGI (reference sequence). Trimming took 5 bases from V and 2 from J, leaving 10 bases between them. The CDR3 spans 13 residues. CDR3 sequence: CASSLRTAYEQYV. CDR3 sequence (DNA): TGTGCCAGCAGTCTCCGGACAGCCTACGAGCAGTACGTC.

This clonotype was observed once. The V call is TRBV12-3 or TRBV12-4, the J call TRBJ2-7; TRBD2 might be the D (5 bases). This CDR3 is 15 amino acids long. Trimming took 3 bases from V and 3 from J, leaving 15 bases between them. The CDR3 is CASSFGSPGIYEQYF. The CDR3 nucleotides read TGTGCCAGCAGTTTTGGGAGCCCGGGGATCTACGAGCAGTACTTC.

This clonotype was observed a single time. The chain joins TRBV28 to TRBJ2-1; D may be TRBD2 (6 bases). This CDR3 comprises 16 residues. The germline V gene encodes CDR1 MDHEN and CDR2 SYDVKM. Trimming shortened V by 5 bases and J by 0 bases, and 14 bases separated the two germline ends. CDR3 nucleotides: TGTGCCAGCAGTCCACGACTAGGGAGCTCCTACAATGAGCAGTTCTTC. Translated: CASSPRLGSSYNEQFF. The full variable domain, completed using reference TRBV28 and TRBJ2-1, is DVKVTQSSRYLVKRTGEKVFLECVQDMDHENMFWYRQDPGLGLRLIYFSYDVKMKEKGDIPEGYSVSREKKERFSLILESASTNQTSMYLCASSPRLGSSYNEQFFGPGTRLTVL.

V usage is TRBV15 and J usage is TRBJ2-1; 9 bases line up with TRBD2. The germline V gene has CDR1 LNHNV and CDR2 YYDKDF (reference sequence). The CDR3 totals 13 residues. J was trimmed by 15 bases and V by 1 base; bases with no gene match: 7. CDR3 DNA: TGTGCCACCAGCAGAGTCTTAGCGGGAGATTCGTTCTTC. This sequence encodes CATSRVLAGDSFF.

The genes are TRBV20-1 and TRBJ1-2; 9 bases are a match to TRBD1. Germline assignment: CDR1 DFQATT and CDR2 SNEGSKA (reference sequence). The V gene end was trimmed by 5 bases and the J gene end by 1 base; junction bases not matched to a gene: 2. The length of the CDR3 is 13 residues. CDR3 bases: TGCAGTGCTCGGGACAGGGATAACTATGGCTACACCTTC. This translates into CSARDRDNYGYTF.

The J gene is TRBJ2-3, the V gene TRBV29-1; TRBD1 matches at 7 bases. The germline CDR1 and CDR2 sequences are SQVTM and ANQGSEA. There are 14 residues in the CDR3. The J segment lost 0 bases and the V segment lost 3 bases, leaving 3 bases of the junction unmatched. Here the CDR3 reads CSVEGTASTDTQYF. As DNA, the CDR3 is TGCAGCGTTGAGGGGACAGCTAGCACAGATACGCAGTATTTT.

The rearrangement links TRBV25-1 to TRBJ2-3, with 7 nucleotides matching TRBD2. Germline V gene sequence: CDR1 MGHDK, CDR2 SYGVNS. J was trimmed by 0 bases and V by 6 bases; bases with no gene match: 6. There are 15 residues in the CDR3. The CDR3 protein is CASSVGGTSTDTQYF. In nucleotides, the CDR3 is TGTGCCAGCAGCGTCGGGGGGACCAGCACAGATACGCAGTATTTT.

This chain uses TRBV7-8 with TRBJ1-2; D remains unclear. The length of the CDR3 is 13 residues. CDR1 and CDR2 from the germline V gene are SGHVS and FQNEAQ. Between the trimmed V and J ends, which lost 2 bases and 7 bases, there was a span of 11 bases. Here the CDR3 reads CASSLLGMGGYTF. Here the CDR3 DNA reads TGTGCCAGCAGCTTATTAGGGATGGGTGGCTACACCTTC.

This sequence joins TRBV28 and TRBJ2-1; the match to TRBD2 covers 11 bases. The junction had 9 bases not matched to a gene; V was cut back by 8 bases and J by 6 bases. The germline V gene has CDR1 MDHEN and CDR2 SYDVKM. The CDR3 loop spans 15 amino acids. This CDR3 reads CASGEQTSGINEQFF. The CDR3 DNA follows: TGTGCCAGCGGAGAACAGACTAGCGGGATCAATGAGCAGTTCTTC.

In this sample, this clonotype turned up once. This chain connects TRBV20-1 to TRBJ2-1, with D tentatively TRBD2 (6 bases). CDR1 and CDR2 (germline): DFQATT, SNEGSKA (reference sequence). With 1 base removed from V and 9 bases from J, the gap between germline ends came to 10 bases. CDR3 length: 12 residues. CDR3 region: CSARGAGGEQFF. The CDR3 DNA follows: TGCAGTGCTAGAGGCGCCGGGGGTGAGCAGTTCTTC.

Regarding this clonotype: One end of the junction fails to match germline, which may point to a read error. The CDR3 sequence: CSARGQRGGLYEQYF. CDR3 nucleotides: TGCAGTGCGAGAGGCCAGCGGGGCGGACTCTACGAGCAGTACTTC. J is TRBJ2-7 and V is TRBV20-1, with TRBD2 matching 7 bases. The V gene's germline CDR1 is DFQATT and CDR2 SNEGSKA (reference sequence). The CDR3 is made up of 15 amino acids.

The gene calls are TRBV29-1 and TRBJ2-7, with D perhaps matching TRBD1 (6 bases). From germline, CDR1 is SQVTM and CDR2 ANQGSEA. The CDR3 totals 13 residues. Trimming pared 4 bases from V and 3 bases from J, leaving 13 bases between. The CDR3 nucleotides are TGCAGCGTTGTCGGGCAGGGGTACTACGAGCAGTACTTC. This translates into CSVVGQGYYEQYF.

This chain uses TRBV6-5 with TRBJ1-2; TRBD1 is a possible D gene (5 bases). Between the trimmed V and J ends, which lost 7 bases and 1 base, there was a span of 10 bases. Germline loops: CDR1 MNHEY, CDR2 SVGAGI. CDR3 length: 13 residues. CDR3 DNA: TGTGCCAGCATTGACAGATTTAACTATGGCTACACCTTC. Translating gives CASIDRFNYGYTF.

The chain combines TRBV25-1 with TRBJ2-1; maybe TRBD2 (6 bases). V was cut by 5 bases and J by 8 bases, with 10 bases left in between. The germline CDR1 and CDR2 sequences are MGHDK and SYGVNS. The CDR3 loop spans 12 amino acids. The CDR3 DNA follows: TGTGCCAGCAGTCCCTGGGGGGATGAGCAGTTCTTC. It codes for CASSPWGDEQFF. Looking up the rest from reference TRBV25-1 and TRBJ2-1 gives the full variable domain: EADIYQTPRYLVIGTGKKITLECSQTMGHDKMYWYQQDPGMELHLIHYSYGVNSTEKGDLSSESTVSRIRTEHFPLTLESARPSHTSQYLCASSPWGDEQFFGPGTRLTVL.

This clonotype is a singleton in its sample. V usage is TRBV21-1 and J usage is TRBJ1-2. TRBV21-1 is an annotated pseudogene. There are 10 residues in the CDR3. CDR3 in amino acids: CASRKYGYTF. The CDR3 bases are TGTGCCAGCAGAAAGTATGGCTACACCTTC.

This sequence joins TRBV3-1 and TRBJ2-7; possibly TRBD1 or TRBD2 for D (5 bases each). V was trimmed by 3 bases and J by 4 bases, leaving 13 bases between them. The V gene's germline CDR1 is LGHDT and CDR2 YNNKEL (reference sequence). The CDR3 has 14 amino acids. For the CDR3, the DNA is TGTGCCAGCAGCCAGGGGGTCAGGCGTTACGAGCAGTACTTC. Its protein product is CASSQGVRRYEQYF.

V is TRBV28 and J is TRBJ1-5; no firm D call. This CDR3 comprises 12 residues. CDR1 is MDHEN, CDR2 SYDVKM, per germline. Trimming stripped 8 bases from V and 1 base from J, with 6 bases between. The CDR3 DNA reads as TGTGCCAGCCACCGGAGCAATCAGCCCCAGCATTTT. This codes for CASHRSNQPQHF.

V and J are TRBV29-1 and TRBJ2-5, with TRBD2 matching over 9 bases. CDR1 is SQVTM, CDR2 ANQGSEA, per germline. This CDR3 is built from 14 residues. V lost 7 bases to trimming and J lost 4 bases; unmatched junction nucleotides: 10. The CDR3 protein is CSASPGLAGETQYF. CDR3 DNA: TGCAGCGCGTCACCGGGACTAGCAGGAGAGACCCAGTACTTC.

In this sample, this clonotype turned up once. The rearrangement uses TRBV20-1 and TRBJ1-5, with a possible D match to TRBD1 (5 bases). Trimming shortened V by 0 bases and J by 5 bases, and 8 bases separated the two germline ends. The CDR3 length is 13 residues. The germline V gene encodes CDR1 DFQATT and CDR2 SNEGSKA (reference sequence). The CDR3, as DNA: TGCAGTGCTAGAGATGGGACCGATCAGCCCCAGCATTTT. Protein sequence: CSARDGTDQPQHF.

V usage is TRBV4-1 and J usage is TRBJ2-7; 11 bases align to TRBD2. Trimming removed 0 bases from V and 8 bases from J; junction bases left unmatched: 6. The germline gives CDR1 MGHRA, CDR2 YSYEKL. There are 15 residues in the CDR3. CDR3 nucleotides: TGCGCCAGCAGCCAAGATGGGCTAGCGGGAGGACAGCAGTACGTC. Translating it yields CASSQDGLAGGQQYV.